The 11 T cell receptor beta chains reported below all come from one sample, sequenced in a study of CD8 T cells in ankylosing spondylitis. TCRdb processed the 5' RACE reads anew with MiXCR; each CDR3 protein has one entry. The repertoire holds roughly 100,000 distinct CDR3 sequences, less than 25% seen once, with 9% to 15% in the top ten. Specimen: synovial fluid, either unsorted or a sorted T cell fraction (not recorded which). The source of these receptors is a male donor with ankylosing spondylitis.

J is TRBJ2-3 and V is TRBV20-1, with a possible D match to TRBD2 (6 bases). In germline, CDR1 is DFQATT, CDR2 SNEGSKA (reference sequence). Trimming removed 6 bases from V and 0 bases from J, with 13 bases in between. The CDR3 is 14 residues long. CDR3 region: CSAPPGASTDTQYF. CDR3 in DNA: TGCAGTGCGCCGCCGGGAGCGAGCACAGATACGCAGTATTTT.

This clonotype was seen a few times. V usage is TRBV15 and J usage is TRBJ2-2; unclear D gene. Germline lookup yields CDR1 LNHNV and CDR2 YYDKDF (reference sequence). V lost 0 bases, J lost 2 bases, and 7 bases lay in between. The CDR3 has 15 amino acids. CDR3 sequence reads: CATSRDYENTGELFF. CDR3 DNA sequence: TGTGCCACCAGCAGAGATTACGAAAACACCGGGGAGCTGTTTTTT.

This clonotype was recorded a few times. The CDR3 DNA sequence: TGTGCCAGCAGCTTAGAACGGACCACCGGGGAGCTGTTTTTT. Amino acids: CASSLERTTGELFF. The V and J genes are TRBV7-2 and TRBJ2-2; D is unclear. CDR3 length: 14 residues. CDR1 is SGHTA and CDR2 is FQGNSA in the germline V gene. Between the trimmed V and J ends, which lost 1 base and 4 bases, there was a span of 7 bases.

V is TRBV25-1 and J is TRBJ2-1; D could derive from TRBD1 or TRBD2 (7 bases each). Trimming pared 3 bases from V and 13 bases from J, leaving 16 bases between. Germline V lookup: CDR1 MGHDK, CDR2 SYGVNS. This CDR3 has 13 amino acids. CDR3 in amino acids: CASSDRQGGVQFF. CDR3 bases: TGTGCCAGCAGTGATCGACAGGGAGGGGTCCAGTTCTTC.

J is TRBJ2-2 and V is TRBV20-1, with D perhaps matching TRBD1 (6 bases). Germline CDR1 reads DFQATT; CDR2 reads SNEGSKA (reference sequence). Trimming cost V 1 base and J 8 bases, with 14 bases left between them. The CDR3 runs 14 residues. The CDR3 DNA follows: TGCAGTGCTAGAGGTAGCTCCGGACAGGGGGAGCTGTTTTTT. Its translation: CSARGSSGQGELFF.

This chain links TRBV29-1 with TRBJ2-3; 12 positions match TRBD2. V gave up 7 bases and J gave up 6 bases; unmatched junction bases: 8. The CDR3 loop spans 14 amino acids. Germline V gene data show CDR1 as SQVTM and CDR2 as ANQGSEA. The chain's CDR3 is CSAAGTSGFDTQYF. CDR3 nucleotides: TGCAGCGCCGCCGGGACTAGCGGGTTTGATACGCAGTATTTT.

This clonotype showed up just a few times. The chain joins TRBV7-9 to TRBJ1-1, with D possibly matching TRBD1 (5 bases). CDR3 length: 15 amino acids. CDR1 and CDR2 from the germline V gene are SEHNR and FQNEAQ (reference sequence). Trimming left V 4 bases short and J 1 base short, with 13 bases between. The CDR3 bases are TGTGCCAGCAGCTCCCTCGGGGCTAGGAACACTGAAGCTTTCTTT. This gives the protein CASSSLGARNTEAFF.

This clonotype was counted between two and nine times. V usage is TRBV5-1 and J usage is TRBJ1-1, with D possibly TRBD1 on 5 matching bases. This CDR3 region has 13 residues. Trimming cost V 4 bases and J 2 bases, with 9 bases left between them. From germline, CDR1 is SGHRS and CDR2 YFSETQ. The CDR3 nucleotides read TGCGCCAGCAGCCGACAGAGAAACACTGAAGCTTTCTTT. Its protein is CASSRQRNTEAFF.

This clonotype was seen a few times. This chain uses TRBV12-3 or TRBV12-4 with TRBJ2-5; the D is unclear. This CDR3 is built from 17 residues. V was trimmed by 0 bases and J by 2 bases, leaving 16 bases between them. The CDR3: CASSLAPPRHLQETQYF. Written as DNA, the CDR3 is TGTGCCAGCAGTTTAGCCCCACCGCGGCACCTACAAGAGACCCAGTACTTC.

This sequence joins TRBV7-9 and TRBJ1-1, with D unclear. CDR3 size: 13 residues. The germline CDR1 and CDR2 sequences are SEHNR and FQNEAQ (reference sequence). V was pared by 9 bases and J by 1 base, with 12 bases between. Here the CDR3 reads CARSLWGNTEAFF. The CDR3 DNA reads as TGTGCCAGAAGTTTGTGGGGGAACACTGAAGCTTTCTTT.

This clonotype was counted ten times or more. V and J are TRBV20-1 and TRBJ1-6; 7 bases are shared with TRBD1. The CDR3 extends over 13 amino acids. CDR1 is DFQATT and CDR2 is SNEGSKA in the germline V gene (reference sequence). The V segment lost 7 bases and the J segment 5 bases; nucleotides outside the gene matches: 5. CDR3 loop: CSVAGGHNSPLHF. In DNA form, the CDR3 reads TGCAGTGTTGCAGGGGGACATAATTCACCCCTCCACTTT.